This T cell receptor beta chain was found in a study of cytomegalovirus exposure and HLA in healthy donors. This CDR3 is 16 amino acids long. Trimming took 3 bases from V and 4 from J, leaving 14 bases between them. Germline values: CDR1 SGHRS, CDR2 YFSETQ. The primer mix had 60 Vbeta and 13 Jbeta primers. The method was immunoSEQ multiplex PCR; TCRdb's version includes in-frame clones alone and lacks a portion of them. The table records over 150,000 clones, over 65% of them present only once. Overall study findings and caveats: It has been reported that TCR beta sequences accurately predicted the HLA-A and HLA-B alleles of most subjects.

As for this clone: As yet, its antigen is unknown.

The sample consisted of PBMCs. This sequence joins TRBV5-1 and TRBJ2-6; D is possibly TRBD2 (6 bases). The receptor was isolated from a woman aged 55-70 years in good health and CMV-seropositive. In DNA form, the CDR3 reads TGCGCCAGCAGCTCTCCAGGGAGGACCGGGGCCAACGTCCTGACTTTC. As protein: CASSSPGRTGANVLTF.